This T cell receptor beta chain was sequenced during a study of blood T cell repertoires in COVID-19. Study overall: Samples of COVID-19 (acute and convalescent) were obtained from the United States, Italy and Spain. From T cells, B-cell-depleted T cells, or PBMCs came the material, which was cDNA or gDNA.

In the source study's methods: From reference gene primer amplification, estimates of nucleated cell counts were derived. Here immunoSEQ multiplex PCR was the method, and the copy in TCRdb shows in-frame clones only, minus some. The V and J calls and clone size are taken from that table; D and trimming were inferred from the DNA. The sample contains about 91,000 clones, more than 60% of which appear only once. Germline CDR1 is MNHEY and CDR2 is SMNVEV (reference sequence). V trimming: 3 bases; J trimming: 4 bases; junction bases outside the gene matches: 6. The CDR3 sequence is 14 residues long. The sequencing input was peripheral blood. The chain uses TRBV27 and TRBJ2-7, with TRBD1 matching over 7 bases. The origin of this receptor is a man aged 65 to 85 with acute or convalescent COVID-19. Written as DNA, the CDR3 is TGTGCCAGCAGTTTTCGATGGACAGGTTACGAGCAGTACTTC. Amino acid sequence: CASSFRWTGYEQYF.